Listed below are T cell receptor beta chains from one sample, sequenced in a study of CD8 T cells in ankylosing spondylitis. In TCRdb, the 5' RACE reads were re-called with MiXCR into one record per CDR3 protein. The profile shows about 200,000 distinct CDR3 sequences, about 13% of them singletons. The specimen sequenced was blood, either unsorted or a sorted T cell fraction (not recorded which). The source of these receptors is a male donor with ankylosing spondylitis or in good health (not recorded which). The CDR3 runs from the conserved cysteine through the conserved F or W. Fields, in order: J gene, clone size, V gene, D gene, CDR3 protein, CDR3 DNA. The D gene is left open where the match is weak. Clone size is given for some rows only: seen once, a few or many times, or a class if the clone is expanded.

TRBJ2-5 | - | TRBV2 | TRBD1 | CASSPTGVWGETQYF | TGTGCCAGCAGTCCGACAGGGGTATGGGGAGAGACCCAGTACTTC
TRBJ1-1 | few | TRBV11-2 | - | CASSFRANLAFF | TGTGCCAGCAGCTTCAGGGCCAATTTAGCTTTCTTT
TRBJ2-2 | few | TRBV6-5 | - | CASLTGTGELFF | TGTGCCAGCTTAACTGGAACCGGGGAGCTGTTTTTT
TRBJ2-1 | - | TRBV20-1 | - | CSAREDYSYNEQFF | TGCAGTGCTAGAGAGGATTACTCCTACAATGAGCAGTTCTTC
TRBJ2-2 | many | TRBV5-1 | - | CASTNPRERYTGELFF | TGCGCCAGCACCAATCCCCGGGAGCGGTACACCGGGGAGCTGTTTTTT
TRBJ2-7 | few | TRBV7-9 | - | CASSRPYYEQYF | TGTGCCAGCAGCCGACCGTATTACGAGCAGTACTTC
TRBJ2-7 | - | TRBV20-1 | TRBD2 | CSARAKTSPDEQYF | TGCAGTGCTAGAGCTAAGACTAGCCCTGACGAGCAGTACTTC
TRBJ2-3 | many | TRBV5-1 | TRBD1 | CASSLGQGADTQYF | TGCGCCAGCAGCTTGGGACAGGGCGCAGATACGCAGTATTTT
TRBJ2-5 | - | TRBV9 | - | CASSVSLQSYGGTQYF | TGTGCCAGCAGCGTTTCTTTGCAATCGTATGGTGGGACCCAGTACTTC
TRBJ2-7 | few | TRBV5-1 | - | CASSFRFSGPNQAYEQYF | TGCGCCAGCAGCTTTCGGTTTTCGGGACCCAACCAAGCCTACGAGCAGTACTTC
TRBJ2-5 | many | TRBV2 | TRBD1 | CASRGDSQETQYF | TGTGCCAGCAGGGGGGACAGCCAAGAGACCCAGTACTTC
TRBJ2-6 | - | TRBV7-8 | TRBD2 | CASSLERLADLSGANVLTF | TGTGCCAGCAGCTTAGAAAGACTAGCGGACCTCTCTGGGGCCAACGTCCTGACTTTC